This T cell receptor (delta chain) was sequenced during a study of fetal and pediatric gammadelta thymocytes (dated by TCRdb to between 2021 and 2023). For the study in its entirety: The bulk gammadelta thymocyte repertoires combined previously published and newly generated, unpublished data and were used to strengthen a single-cell study of gammadelta thymocyte development. A total of approximately 10 subjects, comprising 3 fetal thymus donors and 7 pediatric thymus donors, were covered by the bulk gammadelta thymocyte repertoire set. Unpublished data were combined with previously published data (refs 27,28) to make up the bulk gammadelta thymocyte repertoires. Bulk TCR repertoire data were added to increase subject numbers and strengthen the CDR3 publicity analysis. The full study reports these points: Compared with post-natal repertoires, fetal gammadelta thymocyte repertoires were previously reported to be enriched for TRDV2, TRGV8 and TRGV9 usage, low N additions and public CDR3s.

Instrument used: Illumina MiSeq. As for the original processing: For publicity analysis, the Vgamma9Vdelta2 and nonVgamma9Vdelta2 bulk CDR3 files of each subject were merged into one combined repertoire per subject. Using base R and dplyr, CDR3 publicity was scored on a scale from 0 to 19 by checking each amino acid sequence across 9 single-cell datasets and around ten bulk repertoires. TCRdb called clones from the public reads with CATT, and repeated DNA sequences were later combined into one row. TCRdb's processing, not the authors' own work, is the source of the V and J calls. This sample holds approximately 680 delta-chain clones; approximately 18% were observed only once. In total, the top ten clones hold about 15% of the sample. This clone was counted only a few times. Its antigen remains unidentified. It differs at one base from a far larger clone, so likely a read error. In the germline V gene, CDR1 corresponds to TSWWSYY and CDR2 to QGS. Including the terminal cysteine and phenylalanine, the CDR3 comprises 16 residues. This entry keeps only the CDR3 DNA: 48 bases, framed from base 1.

Fetal thymuses were obtained from elective pregnancy terminations performed in Singapore for socio-psychological reasons at 14 to 22 weeks estimated gestational age. All fetuses were assessed as structurally normal by ultrasound before termination and by gross morphological examination after termination. Staining of thymocytes was performed with Zombie NIR viability dye and with antibodies against CD3 (UCHT1), TCRgammadelta (11F2), TCRVgamma9 (IMMU360) and TCRVdelta2 (IMMU389). From human fetal and pediatric thymuses, sorted Vgamma9Vdelta2 and nonVgamma9Vdelta2 gammadelta thymocytes were used to generate bulk TRD and TRG CDR3 repertoires separately. Thymic cell suspensions from fetal and post-natal thymuses were prepared as previously described. NonVgamma9Vdelta2 thymocytes were sorted as CD3+ gammadeltaTCR+ cells that did not have the Vgamma9+Vdelta2+ phenotype. Cells were sorted on a FACS Aria III cell sorter (BD Biosciences).

The V and J segments used are TRDV1 and TRDJ2, with no confidently assigned D gene. The material sequenced was non-Vgamma9Vdelta2 gamma-delta T cells from the thymus. Read against the paper, the sample's cell subset or site label means: CD3+gammadeltaTCR+ thymocytes not co-expressing Vgamma9 and Vdelta2. The TCR comes from a human fetus. The CDR3 here reads CALGERTFSLTAQRFF. The sequenced DNA: TGTGCTCTTGGGGAACGGACCTTTTCTTTGACAGCACAACGCTTCTTT.